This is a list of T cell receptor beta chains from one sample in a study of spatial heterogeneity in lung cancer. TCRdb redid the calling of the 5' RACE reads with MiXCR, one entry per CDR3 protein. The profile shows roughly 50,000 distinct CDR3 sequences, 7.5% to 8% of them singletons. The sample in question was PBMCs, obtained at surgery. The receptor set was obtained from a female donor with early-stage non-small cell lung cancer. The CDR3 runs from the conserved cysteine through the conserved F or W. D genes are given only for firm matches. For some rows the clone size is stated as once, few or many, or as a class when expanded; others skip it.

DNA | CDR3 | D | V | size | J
TGTGCCAGCCGACACGGGCTCCATGAAGCTTTCTTT | CASRHGLHEAFF | NA | TRBV6-2/TRBV6-3 | few | TRBJ1-1
TGTGCCAGCAGCCACAGAAGCACAGATACGCAGTATTTT | CASSHRSTDTQYF | NA | TRBV14 | NA | TRBJ2-3
TGTGCCAGCAGATCGGGACAGGGGTATTCAGATACGCAGTATTTT | CASRSGQGYSDTQYF | TRBD1 | TRBV6-1 | few | TRBJ2-3
TGTGCCAGCCCCCTCATAGGCTTCCCCTACGAGCAGTACTTC | CASPLIGFPYEQYF | NA | TRBV14 | many | TRBJ2-7
TGCAGTGCTTTCGGCAGTCGCGGGGAGCTGTTTTTT | CSAFGSRGELFF | NA | TRBV20-1 | many | TRBJ2-2
TGTGCCAGCAGCCCCTACTCAGCGGGGCTGAACCCCAATGAGCAGTTCTTC | CASSPYSAGLNPNEQFF | TRBD2 | TRBV6-2/TRBV6-3 | few | TRBJ2-1
TGCAGTGCCGAGGCGCGGGCAGATACGCAGTATTTT | CSAEARADTQYF | NA | TRBV20-1 | many | TRBJ2-3
TGTGCCAGTAGTATACCGGGACTAGCGGGAGAGACCCAGTACTTC | CASSIPGLAGETQYF | TRBD2 | TRBV19 | NA | TRBJ2-5
TGTGCCAGCAGCTTAAGGGGCAGGGGAGTATCTGGAAACACCATATATTTT | CASSLRGRGVSGNTIYF | NA | TRBV7-2 | many | TRBJ1-3
TGCAGTGCTAGGAGCAACAGGGGTAGCAATCAGCCCCAGCATTTT | CSARSNRGSNQPQHF | TRBD1 | TRBV20-1 | many | TRBJ1-5
TGTGCCAGCAGTTACCCACTTATGGAGACCCAGTACTTC | CASSYPLMETQYF | NA | TRBV6-2/TRBV6-3 | many | TRBJ2-5
TGTGCCAGCAGCTCACTCAGGGCACCAACCGGGGCCAACGTCCTGACTTTC | CASSSLRAPTGANVLTF | NA | TRBV6-2/TRBV6-3 | many | TRBJ2-6
TGTGCCAGCAGCCATTGGGGTAGCGGCTCCTACAATGAGCAGTTCTTC | CASSHWGSGSYNEQFF | NA | TRBV7-2 | NA | TRBJ2-1
TGCGCCAGCACCAGCACTCGATACCAAGAGACCCAGTACTTC | CASTSTRYQETQYF | NA | TRBV4-1 | many | TRBJ2-5
TGCAGTGCTCCGAAGGGCGGGGGCGGTCTGGGTGAGCAGTACTTC | CSAPKGGGGLGEQYF | NA | TRBV20-1 | NA | TRBJ2-7
TGTGCCAGCAGCCAAGGACGGGTAACTGAAGCTTTCTTT | CASSQGRVTEAFF | NA | TRBV7-2 | many | TRBJ1-1
TGCGCCAGCAGCCCACCGAGGAACACCGGGGAGCTGTTTTTT | CASSPPRNTGELFF | NA | TRBV5-1 | few | TRBJ2-2
TGTGCCAGCAGTTATCCCGGACTAGCGGGGAACTACGAGCAGTACTTC | CASSYPGLAGNYEQYF | TRBD2 | TRBV6-2/TRBV6-3 | NA | TRBJ2-7
TGTGCCAGCAGCGGGTCGTGGGTAGCGGCAACTAGCACAGATACGCAGTATTTT | CASSGSWVAATSTDTQYF | NA | TRBV7-9 | NA | TRBJ2-3
TGTGCCAGCAGTTACTCGGCAGAGAACACTGAAGCTTTCTTT | CASSYSAENTEAFF | NA | TRBV6-6 | NA | TRBJ1-1
TGTGCCAGCAGCGGCGGGGGACAGGGTCACGAAAAACTGTTTTTT | CASSGGGQGHEKLFF | TRBD1 | TRBV9 | many | TRBJ1-4
TGTGCCAGCAGCGTGGGACAGGGGGCGGCCACCGGGGAGCTGTTTTTT | CASSVGQGAATGELFF | TRBD1 | TRBV4-2 | NA | TRBJ2-2
TGCGCCAGCACCTCGGCCGAGAAGAGCTCCTACAATGAGCAGTTCTTC | CASTSAEKSSYNEQFF | NA | TRBV5-1 | few | TRBJ2-1
TGTGCCAGCAGCCCTCTTATAGACTCACCCCTCCACTTT | CASSPLIDSPLHF | NA | TRBV7-2 | NA | TRBJ1-6
TGTGCCAGCAGCGTCCAAGAGACCCAGTACTTC | CASSVQETQYF | NA | TRBV11-2 | NA | TRBJ2-5
TGTGCCAGCAATGAAGGGACAGGGCGAGCCTCCTCCTACAATGAGCAGTTCTTC | CASNEGTGRASSYNEQFF | TRBD1 | TRBV2 | few | TRBJ2-1
TGTGCCAGCAGTCGCTACGAGCAGTACTTC | CASSRYEQYF | NA | TRBV28 | NA | TRBJ2-7
TGTGCCAGTAGTACCCTAGGAGACAGAGATTCACCCCTCCACTTT | CASSTLGDRDSPLHF | NA | TRBV19 | NA | TRBJ1-6
TGTGCGTGGACGGTGTCGGGTAGCACTGAAGCTTTCTTT | CAWTVSGSTEAFF | NA | TRBV30 | NA | TRBJ1-1
TGCAGTGCTAGAGACGAACAGGGGTCCACGACCTATGGCTACACCTTC | CSARDEQGSTTYGYTF | TRBD1 | TRBV20-1 | few | TRBJ1-2
TGCGCCAGCAGCCGACAGGGCGCGAATCAGCCCCAGCATTTT | CASSRQGANQPQHF | TRBD1 | TRBV4-1 | NA | TRBJ1-5
TGCGCCAGCAGCCGGGGCTCGGTTTCGATAAACAATGAGCAGTTCTTC | CASSRGSVSINNEQFF | NA | TRBV5-1 | many | TRBJ2-1
TGTGCCAGCAGCTTGGGAAGGGGGACTCGCGAGCAGTACTTC | CASSLGRGTREQYF | NA | TRBV13 | few | TRBJ2-7
TGTGCCAGCAGTGCCACAGGGAGTGGATCACCCCTCCACTTT | CASSATGSGSPLHF | NA | TRBV2 | few | TRBJ1-6